One T cell receptor (beta chain) is described in this entry. Its antigen is not identified. From the RT-PCR reads, TCRdb called clonotypes with MiXCR, one entry per CDR3 protein. The sample contains approximately 700,000 distinct CDR3 sequences, roughly 13% of which appear only once. These data belong to a study of response to subunit inactivated influenza vaccine. Study-wide results and limits: Only a handful of new T cells, the authors suggested, are recruited with each seasonal influenza vaccination.

Per germline, CDR1 MGHDK and CDR2 SYGVNS. The CDR3 extends over 15 amino acids. Germline trimming cut 2 bases from V and 4 bases from J; bases unmatched to any gene: 7. This TCR was recovered from a man aged 45-65 years who received an inactivated influenza vaccine. This sequence joins TRBV25-1 and TRBJ2-5; 7 bases are shared with TRBD1. The material was PBMCs from blood, obtained roughly 2 weeks before vaccination. This chain's CDR3 is CASSERFPGGETQYF. DNA for the CDR3: TGTGCCAGCAGTGAACGATTCCCAGGGGGAGAGACCCAGTACTTC.